The clone carrying this T cell receptor beta chain was counted a single time. This sample is part of a study of blood T cell repertoires in COVID-19. Study overall: Collection of acute and convalescent COVID-19 samples took place in the United States, Italy and Spain. T cells, B-cell-depleted T cells, or PBMCs supplied cDNA or gDNA.

Patients of the Seattle cohort, enrolled during active infection, were followed longitudinally. Original analysis: Reference gene primer amplification in the assay estimated nucleated cell counts. Libraries were prepared by immunoSEQ multiplex PCR; TCRdb keeps only in-frame clonotypes and omits some of them. That table is the source of V, J and clone size, and D and trimming were worked out from the DNA. Found here are roughly 250,000 clones, around nine tenths of them singletons; the top ten hold about 0.79%. This clonotype was sampled from a man aged 25 to 40 with COVID-19, enrolled during active disease. Sample: peripheral blood.

The DNA of the CDR3 is TGTGCCAGCAGTGCCCTGGGACAGGTGAACACTGAAGCTTTCTTT. Protein: CASSALGQVNTEAFF. The rearrangement uses TRBV25-1 and TRBJ1-1, with 8 bases that match TRBD1. CDR1 MGHDK and CDR2 SYGVNS come from the germline V gene. This CDR3 is built from 15 residues. V shed 4 bases, J shed 0 bases, and the junction held 4 bases outside the gene matches.